These T cell receptor beta chains were read from a single sample in a study of PD-L1 blockade in urothelial cancer. This table comes from immunoSEQ multiplex PCR, and its TCRdb copy is limited to in-frame clones, with some not included. The table shows around 14,000 clones, with roughly 90% occurring only once. The material was PBMCs, obtained around atezolizumab (anti-PD-L1) treatment. Receptors originate from a man between 65 and 85 years old with urothelial cancer. CDR3s include the opening cysteine and the closing phenylalanine or tryptophan. The D gene is left open where the match is weak. Expanded clones get a size class; other rows say once, few or many, or leave the size out.

abundance	d_gene	v_gene	j_gene	CDR3aa	CDR3nt
-	TRBD1	TRBV12-5	TRBJ1-5	CASGLAYTTGGWSNQPQHF	TGTGCTAGTGGTTTGGCCTACACTACAGGGGGCTGGAGCAATCAGCCCCAGCATTTT
-	-	TRBV27	TRBJ1-5	CASSSPPGAGNQPQHF	TGTGCCAGCAGTTCACCCCCCGGAGCAGGGAATCAGCCCCAGCATTTT
-	-	TRBV9	TRBJ2-2	CASSVGAGMTGELFF	TGTGCCAGCAGCGTAGGTGCAGGGATGACCGGGGAGCTGTTTTTT
-	TRBD1	TRBV15	TRBJ1-5	CATSRGTGGAYQPQHF	TGTGCCACCAGCAGAGGGACAGGGGGCGCGTATCAGCCCCAGCATTTT
-	-	TRBV27	TRBJ2-6	CASSNVGAISGANVLTF	TGTGCCAGCAGCAACGTAGGGGCAATCTCTGGGGCCAACGTCCTGACTTTC
once	-	TRBV28	TRBJ2-7	CASSHAGWGRALCF	TGTGCCAGCAGTCATGCCGGGTGGGGCCGTGCCTTATGCTTC
-	-	TRBV30	TRBJ1-5	CAWSSQGFQPQHF	TGTGCCTGGAGTTCTCAGGGGTTTCAGCCCCAGCATTTT
once	TRBD1	TRBV5-1	TRBJ1-2	CASSPGQGDYGYTF	TGCGCCAGCAGCCCCGGACAGGGAGACTATGGCTACACCTTC
few	-	TRBV11-2	TRBJ2-7	CASTPRSARGIYEQYF	TGTGCCAGCACCCCCCGTTCGGCCAGGGGCATCTACGAGCAGTACTTC
-	-	TRBV28	TRBJ1-4	CASSRLDRRNEKLFF	TGTGCCAGCAGTCGGCTAGACAGACGTAATGAAAAACTGTTTTTT